This T cell receptor beta chain was captured in a study of blood T cell repertoires in COVID-19. CDR1 is MNHEY, CDR2 SVGAGI, per germline. This CDR3 has 14 amino acids. Germline trimming cut 5 bases from V and 1 base from J; bases unmatched to any gene: 4. Data came from immunoSEQ multiplex PCR; TCRdb stores just in-frame clones and leaves some out. This sample has about 250,000 clones, with about 83% found just once. This clone was seen only once. The J gene is TRBJ2-7, the V gene TRBV6-5, with 8 bases fitting TRBD1. This receptor was identified in a human donor in a cohort sampled during active COVID-19. The specimen sequenced was peripheral blood. The CDR3 DNA follows: TGTGCCAGCAGTCTCCGGACAGGGTCCTACGAGCAGTACTTC. It translates to CASSLRTGSYEQYF.